One T cell receptor beta chain is described in this entry. Its cognate antigen is unknown. This record comes from a study of immune cell composition in non-small cell lung cancer. Study results and caveats: Tumour-associated clones >0.5% occurred in roughly 30% of adenocarcinomas, 75% of squamous. Squamous lung tumours showed higher top 10 clone scores and clonality than adenocarcinomas.

The protocol was immunoSEQ multiplex PCR, while the TCRdb copy is restricted to in-frame clones and leaves out a portion. This sample has about 4,900 clones; around 78% occur once, and the top ten carry about 10%. Deletions cut 6 bases from V and 5 bases from J, with 10 bases between. The CDR3 is 11 amino acids. Germline CDR1 reads SQVTM; CDR2 reads ANQGSEA. The sequenced sample was lung tumor tissue. The gene calls are TRBV29-1 and TRBJ1-2; D unclear. The clonotype was recovered from a human donor with non-small cell lung cancer. The CDR3 loop reads CSVPRLYGYTF. For the CDR3, the DNA is TGCAGCGTCCCCAGGCTATATGGCTACACCTTC.